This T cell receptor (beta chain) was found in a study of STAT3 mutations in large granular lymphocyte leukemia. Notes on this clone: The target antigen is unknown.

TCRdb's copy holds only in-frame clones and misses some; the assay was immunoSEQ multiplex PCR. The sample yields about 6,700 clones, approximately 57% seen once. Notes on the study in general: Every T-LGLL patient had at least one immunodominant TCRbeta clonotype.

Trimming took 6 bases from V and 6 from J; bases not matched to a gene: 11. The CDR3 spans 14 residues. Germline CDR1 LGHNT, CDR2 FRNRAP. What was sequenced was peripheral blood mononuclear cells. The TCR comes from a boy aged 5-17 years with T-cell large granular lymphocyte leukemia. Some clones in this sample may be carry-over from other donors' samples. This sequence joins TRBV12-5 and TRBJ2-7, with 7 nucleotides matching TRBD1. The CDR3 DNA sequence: TGTGCTAGTGGGCTGGGGACAGACAGGGCCGAGCAGTACTTC. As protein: CASGLGTDRAEQYF.